Each of the 4 T cell receptor beta chains below was sequenced from the same sample in a study of early T cells in non-severe SARS-CoV-2 infection. TCRdb analysed the 5' RACE reads with MiXCR anew, one entry per CDR3 protein. The sample lists about 56,000 distinct CDR3 sequences; 10% were seen once. The sequenced material came from whole blood. Every receptor here comes from an adult who was a healthcare worker with PCR-confirmed SARS-CoV-2 infection or an uninfected control (not recorded which).

This clonotype has at least ten counts. The chain uses TRBV24-1 and TRBJ2-3, with 7 bases lining up with TRBD1. The CDR3 spans 16 residues. Trimming took 6 bases from V and 2 from J; bases not matched to a gene: 10. Germline V gene lookup returns CDR1 KGHDR and CDR2 SFDVKD. The CDR3 DNA reads as TGTGCCACCAGTCCCTTTCGACAGGGATCCACAGATACGCAGTATTTT. As protein: CATSPFRQGSTDTQYF.

J is TRBJ2-2 and V is TRBV27; 8 nucleotides align to TRBD1. Germline-derived CDR1 and CDR2 are MNHEY and SMNVEV (reference sequence). The CDR3 spans 14 residues. The V and J ends lost 3 bases and 5 bases, in that order; junction bases with no gene match: 2. In DNA form, the CDR3 reads TGTGCCAGCAGTTTGGACAGGGCGACCGGGGAGCTGTTTTTT. Protein product: CASSLDRATGELFF.

This clonotype was counted only a few times. V is TRBV11-1 and J is TRBJ2-5; D is possibly TRBD2 (6 bases). V lost 5 bases and J lost 5, with 18 bases in between. The CDR3 loop spans 15 amino acids. The germline CDR1 and CDR2 sequences are SGHAT and FQDESV (reference sequence). CDR3 coding DNA: TGTGCCAGCAGCCCAGCCGGAGGCCGGGGGGAGACCCAGTACTTC. Its translation: CASSPAGGRGETQYF.

The sample holds a few counts of this clonotype. This chain links TRBV23-1 with TRBJ2-5; unclear D gene. TRBV23-1 is classed as an ORF, of uncertain function. V was pared by 6 bases and J by 5 bases, with 16 bases between. The CDR3 is 14 amino acids. The CDR3 sequence is CASRPRAARETQYF. CDR3 nucleotide sequence: TGCGCCAGCAGACCTAGGGCGGCCCGGGAGACCCAGTACTTC.